The 26 T cell receptor beta chains listed next were all sequenced from one sample in a study of blood T cell repertoires in COVID-19. Sequencing was performed with immunoSEQ multiplex PCR; in TCRdb, only in-frame clones are kept and a portion is missing. The sample lists about 89,000 clones; 80% were seen once. The material sequenced was peripheral blood. Source of these receptors: a woman older than 75 with acute or convalescent COVID-19.

CDR3 bases: TGTGCCAGTCGGGAAAGGGACAGGCAGTACAATGAGCAGTTCTTC. Its protein is CASRERDRQYNEQFF. This rearrangement joins TRBV19 to TRBJ2-1; 8 bases are shared with TRBD1. With V trimmed by 8 bases and J by 4 bases, 10 bases remained unmatched. The CDR3 length is 15 residues. Germline-derived CDR1 and CDR2 are LNHDA and SQIVND (reference sequence).

The rearrangement links TRBV11-2 to TRBJ2-7, with 12 bases fitting TRBD2. The germline CDR1 and CDR2 sequences are SGHAT and FQNNGV. This CDR3 comprises 15 residues. V lost 4 bases, J lost 6 bases, and 7 bases stayed unmatched. CDR3 amino acids: CASSSGLAGLAEQYF. Written as DNA, the CDR3 is TGTGCCAGCAGCTCCGGACTAGCGGGGTTGGCCGAGCAGTACTTC.

This clone was seen only once. V usage is TRBV11-2 and J usage is TRBJ1-5; D not resolved. V was pared by 0 bases and J by 4 bases, with 10 bases between. Germline V gene sequence: CDR1 SGHAT, CDR2 FQNNGV. The CDR3 contains 15 residues. The CDR3 sequence: CASSLDVSRNQPQHF. The CDR3 DNA reads as TGTGCCAGCAGCTTAGATGTCTCTAGGAATCAGCCCCAGCATTTT.

The chain has TRBV11-2 and TRBJ2-5; TRBD2 is a possible D gene (5 bases). Germline values: CDR1 SGHAT, CDR2 FQNNGV. This CDR3 contains 13 residues. The ends were cut back, 7 bases at V and 5 bases at J, with 14 bases in the middle. CDR3 nucleotide sequence: TGTGCCAGCACCCAAGGGAGATGGGAGACCCAGTACTTC. Translating gives CASTQGRWETQYF.

This sequence joins TRBV7-9 and TRBJ1-3; 7 bases agree with TRBD1. Germline V lookup: CDR1 SEHNR, CDR2 FQNEAQ (reference sequence). V trimming: 3 bases; J trimming: 1 base; junction bases outside the gene matches: 3. This CDR3 spans 15 amino acids. DNA of the CDR3: TGTGCCAGCAGCTTGGGACAGAATTCTGGAAACACCATATATTTT. Amino acid sequence: CASSLGQNSGNTIYF.

The V call is TRBV10-2, the J call TRBJ2-1; D not certain. Trimming took 3 bases from V and 8 from J, leaving 11 bases between them. The CDR3 runs 13 residues. The germline V gene encodes CDR1 WSHSY and CDR2 SAAADI. This CDR3 reads CASSDGRNYEQFF. Here the CDR3 DNA reads TGCGCCAGCAGTGATGGTAGAAACTATGAGCAGTTCTTC.

The chain uses TRBV30 and TRBJ2-5; 7 bases are a match to TRBD2. Looked up from germline, CDR1 is GTSNPN and CDR2 is SVGIG (reference sequence). J was trimmed by 3 bases and V by 1 base; bases with no gene match: 2. The CDR3 covers 13 residues. For the CDR3, the DNA is TGTGCCTGGAGTGCAGGGAGGGAAGAGACCCAGTACTTC. As protein: CAWSAGREETQYF.

This rearrangement joins TRBV28 to TRBJ2-4; perhaps TRBD2 as D (5 bases). Germline assignment: CDR1 MDHEN and CDR2 SYDVKM. V lost 5 bases to trimming and J lost 10 bases, with 15 bases between them. The CDR3 sequence is 13 residues long. CDR3 residues: CASSLEAEGIQYF. The CDR3 region has the DNA TGTGCCAGCAGTCTGGAGGCAGAAGGGATTCAGTACTTC.

The CDR3 reads CASSPLAGERNEQFF. CDR3 coding DNA: TGTGCCAGCAGCCCTTTGGCGGGAGAAAGGAATGAGCAGTTCTTC. V is TRBV5-5 and J is TRBJ2-1, with 7 bases that match TRBD2. V shed 4 bases, J shed 7 bases, and the junction held 11 bases outside the gene matches. Germline V gene lookup returns CDR1 SGHKS and CDR2 YYEKEE (reference sequence). This CDR3 spans 15 amino acids. The full variable domain, in which reference TRBV5-5 and TRBJ2-1 provide the parts outside the CDR3, is DAGVTQSPTHLIKTRGQQVTLRCSPISGHKSVSWYQQVLGQGPQFIFQYYEKEERGRGNFPDRFSARQFPNYSSELNVNALLLGDSALYLCASSPLAGERNEQFFGPGTRLTVL.

This clone occurred once. The rearrangement joins TRBV5-1 to TRBJ2-3; TRBD1 is a possible D gene (6 bases). V was clipped by 5 bases and J by 4 bases, with 14 bases between them. This CDR3 is built from 14 residues. Germline CDR1 is SGHRS and CDR2 is YFSETQ. CDR3 protein: CASRVTGTPDTQYF. The CDR3 DNA follows: TGCGCCAGCAGGGTTACAGGGACCCCAGATACGCAGTATTTT.

The chain recombines TRBV24-1 with TRBJ2-5; 12 bases are a match to TRBD1. This CDR3 is 16 amino acids long. The V gene end was trimmed by 5 bases and the J gene end by 4 bases; junction bases not matched to a gene: 7. From germline, CDR1 is KGHDR and CDR2 SFDVKD. CDR3 in DNA: TGTGCCACCAGTGCCGGGGACAGGGGGCCCGGAGAGACCCAGTACTTC. As protein: CATSAGDRGPGETQYF.

V gene TRBV25-1 combines with J gene TRBJ1-2, with D tentatively TRBD1 (5 bases). Germline V gene lookup returns CDR1 MGHDK and CDR2 SYGVNS. The CDR3 has 12 amino acids. Trimming left V 4 bases short and J 4 bases short, with 7 bases between. The CDR3: CASSGGPYGYTF. The CDR3 bases are TGTGCCAGCAGTGGGGGCCCCTATGGCTACACCTTC.

This clone was observed a handful of times. V usage is TRBV30 and J usage is TRBJ2-5; tentative D call: TRBD2 (6 bases). Germline V gene data show CDR1 as GTSNPN and CDR2 as SVGIG (reference sequence). The V gene lost 4 bases and the J gene lost 5 bases, with 17 bases spanning the gap. The length of the CDR3 is 14 residues. DNA for the CDR3: TGTGCCTGGACCTCCGGGGATGGGAGGGAGACCCAGTACTTC. As protein: CAWTSGDGRETQYF.

This clone was counted between two and nine times. This rearrangement joins TRBV12-3 or TRBV12-4 to TRBJ2-1, with D maybe TRBD1 (6 bases). CDR3 length equals 12 residues. V gave up 2 bases and J gave up 10 bases, with 9 bases separating them. CDR3 nucleotide sequence: TGTGCCAGCAGTTTAACAGGGTTGGAGCAGTTCTTC. Translation gives CASSLTGLEQFF.

The V and J genes are TRBV11-2 and TRBJ1-4; 8 bases line up with TRBD1. The J segment lost 4 bases and the V segment lost 3 bases, leaving 7 bases of the junction unmatched. This CDR3 has 16 residues. The germline CDR1 and CDR2 sequences are SGHAT and FQNNGV. CDR3 nucleotides: TGTGCCAGCAGCTTTAGGGGACAGGCCCGTAATGAAAAACTGTTTTTT. It translates to CASSFRGQARNEKLFF. Looking up the rest from reference TRBV11-2 and TRBJ1-4 gives the full variable domain: EAGVAQSPRYKIIEKRQSVAFWCNPISGHATLYWYQQILGQGPKLLIQFQNNGVVDDSQLPKDRFSAERLKGVDSTLKIQPAKLEDSAVYLCASSFRGQARNEKLFFGSGTQLSVL.

This chain joins TRBV4-2 and TRBJ2-5, with no clear D. The CDR3 runs 13 residues. Germline V lookup: CDR1 LGHNA, CDR2 YNFKEQ. V was shortened by 2 bases and J by 4 bases, with 8 bases between the two germline ends. The CDR3 spells CASSQRVLETQYF. In nucleotides, the CDR3 is TGTGCCAGCAGCCAACGGGTACTAGAGACCCAGTACTTC.

This chain uses TRBV9 with TRBJ2-1; 8 positions match TRBD1. CDR3 length: 16 residues. CDR1 and CDR2 (germline): SGDLS, YYNGEE. J gave up 8 bases and V 0 bases, and 10 bases lay outside the gene matches. CDR3 nucleotide sequence: TGTGCCAGCAGCGTAGGGAGGGGTACAGGGGGAGATGAGCAGTTCTTC. This sequence encodes CASSVGRGTGGDEQFF.

The chain couples TRBV19 to TRBJ2-2, with TRBD1 matching 7 bases. The V gene end was trimmed by 3 bases and the J gene end by 6 bases; junction bases not matched to a gene: 7. From germline, CDR1 is LNHDA and CDR2 SQIVND (reference sequence). The CDR3 runs to 15 residues. CDR3 nucleotides: TGTGCCAGTAGTATCTTAGGGGGCGAAGCCGGGGAGCTGTTTTTT. It translates to CASSILGGEAGELFF. Combining the CDR3 with reference TRBV19 and TRBJ2-2 gives the whole variable domain DGGITQSPKYLFRKEGQNVTLSCEQNLNHDAMYWYRQDPGQGLRLIYYSQIVNDFQKGDIAEGYSVSREKKESFPLTVTSAQKNPTAFYLCASSILGGEAGELFFGEGSRLTVL.

The chain has TRBV19 and TRBJ2-7, with TRBD2 matching 8 bases. Germline trimming cut 8 bases from V and 0 bases from J; bases unmatched to any gene: 12. Germline V lookup: CDR1 LNHDA, CDR2 SQIVND (reference sequence). The CDR3 runs 16 residues. CDR3 region: CASRTRSSGSSYEQYF. The CDR3 DNA follows: TGTGCCAGTCGAACTCGGTCGAGCGGGAGCTCCTACGAGCAGTACTTC.

This chain connects TRBV4-2 to TRBJ2-7; 8 bases align to TRBD2. The CDR3 is 16 residues long. Germline CDR1 and CDR2: LGHNA and YNFKEQ. J lost 7 bases, V lost 1 base, and 12 bases had no gene match. CDR3: CASSQVSGGPVGEQYF. Here the CDR3 DNA reads TGTGCCAGCAGCCAAGTCTCGGGAGGGCCGGTGGGGGAGCAGTACTTC.

In regard to this clone: A much larger clone differs by one base, so this may be a read error. The chain joins TRBV2 to TRBJ2-2; no definite D call. The CDR3 loop spans 11 amino acids. The V gene's germline CDR1 is SNHLY and CDR2 FYNNEI. The CDR3 sequence is CVSTFSGELFF. CDR3 in DNA: TGTGTCAGCACGTTTTCCGGGGAGCTGTTTTTT.

This chain connects TRBV11-3 to TRBJ2-1, with 9 bases that match TRBD2. The CDR3 runs 15 residues. Per germline, CDR1 SGHNT and CDR2 YENEEA. With V trimmed by 5 bases and J by 4 bases, 6 bases remained unmatched. The chain's CDR3 is CASSPQAGGYNEQFF. DNA for the CDR3: TGTGCCAGCAGCCCACAAGCGGGGGGTTACAATGAGCAGTTCTTC.

This clone was counted a few times. The V call is TRBV9, the J call TRBJ2-7; 7 bases are a match to TRBD2. J gave up 7 bases and V 0 bases, and 10 bases lay outside the gene matches. The CDR3 has 15 residues. Germline CDR1 and CDR2: SGDLS and YYNGEE. The CDR3 here is CASSVGREWVREQYF. Written as DNA, the CDR3 is TGTGCCAGCAGCGTAGGGCGGGAGTGGGTGAGGGAGCAGTACTTC.

This clone was counted a few times. This chain uses TRBV6-5 with TRBJ1-4, with a weak D call TRBD1 (6 bases). Trimming removed 5 bases from V and 7 bases from J, with 11 bases in between. The CDR3 consists of 13 residues. CDR1 and CDR2 from the germline V gene are MNHEY and SVGAGI. The CDR3 loop reads CASSKQGGEKLFF. CDR3 coding DNA: TGTGCCAGCAGTAAACAGGGCGGTGAAAAACTGTTTTTT.

V is TRBV10-2 and J is TRBJ1-1; 12 nucleotides agree with TRBD1. The CDR3 is 13 residues long. V shed 10 bases, J shed 6 bases, and the junction held 6 bases outside the gene matches. Germline V gives CDR1 WSHSY, CDR2 SAAADI. CDR3 loop: CAIGTGGTAEAFF. For the CDR3, the DNA is TGCGCCATCGGGACAGGGGGCACGGCTGAAGCTTTCTTT.

The CDR3 bases are TGTGCCACCAGCAGAGAACTAAGGACAGGTGGCAATCAGCCCCAGCATTTT. This encodes CATSRELRTGGNQPQHF. V is TRBV15 and J is TRBJ1-5; 7 bases are shared with TRBD1. V trimming: 0 bases; J trimming: 2 bases; junction bases outside the gene matches: 7. In germline, CDR1 is LNHNV, CDR2 YYDKDF (reference sequence). The CDR3 loop spans 17 amino acids.